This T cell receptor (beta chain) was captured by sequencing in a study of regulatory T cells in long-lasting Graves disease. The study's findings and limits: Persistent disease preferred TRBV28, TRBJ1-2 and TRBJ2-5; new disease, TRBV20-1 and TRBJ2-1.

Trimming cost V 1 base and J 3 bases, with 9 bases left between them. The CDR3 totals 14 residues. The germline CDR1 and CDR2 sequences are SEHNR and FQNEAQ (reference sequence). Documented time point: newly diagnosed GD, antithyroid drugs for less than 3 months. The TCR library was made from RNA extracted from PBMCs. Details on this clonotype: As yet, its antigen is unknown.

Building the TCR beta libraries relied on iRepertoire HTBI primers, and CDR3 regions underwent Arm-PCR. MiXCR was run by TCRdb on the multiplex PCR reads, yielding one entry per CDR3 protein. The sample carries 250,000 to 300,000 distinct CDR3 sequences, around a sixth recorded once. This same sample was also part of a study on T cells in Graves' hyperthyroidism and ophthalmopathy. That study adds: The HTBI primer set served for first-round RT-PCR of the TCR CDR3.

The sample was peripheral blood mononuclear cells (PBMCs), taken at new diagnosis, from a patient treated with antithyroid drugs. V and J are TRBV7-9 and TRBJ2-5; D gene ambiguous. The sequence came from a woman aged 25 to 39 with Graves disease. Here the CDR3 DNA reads TGTGCCAGCAGCTTAGTAGGGCGAGAAGAGACCCAGTACTTC. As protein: CASSLVGREETQYF.